This TCR beta chain was sequenced in a study of T cell responses to AZD1222 COVID-19 vaccine. The V gene's germline CDR1 is SEHNR and CDR2 FQNEAQ (reference sequence). The CDR3 sequence is 11 residues long. Trimming cost V 3 bases and J 8 bases, with 7 bases left between them. Whole-study results and caveats: Spike regions recognized by vaccine-associated CD4 TCRs spanned the protein, led by 160-218 and 743-854.

Clones were sequenced by immunoSEQ multiplex PCR, and TCRdb holds only the in-frame ones, with some missing. The profile shows about 140,000 clones, about 91% of them singletons. Note on this clone: What it binds is unknown.

This TCR was sampled from an adult in good health. This specimen was peripheral blood, taken on day 0 of AZD1222 vaccination. The V and J genes are TRBV7-9 and TRBJ1-2; D unresolved. CDR3 amino acids: CASSFLEGYTF. CDR3 bases: TGTGCCAGCAGCTTTCTCGAGGGCTACACCTTC.